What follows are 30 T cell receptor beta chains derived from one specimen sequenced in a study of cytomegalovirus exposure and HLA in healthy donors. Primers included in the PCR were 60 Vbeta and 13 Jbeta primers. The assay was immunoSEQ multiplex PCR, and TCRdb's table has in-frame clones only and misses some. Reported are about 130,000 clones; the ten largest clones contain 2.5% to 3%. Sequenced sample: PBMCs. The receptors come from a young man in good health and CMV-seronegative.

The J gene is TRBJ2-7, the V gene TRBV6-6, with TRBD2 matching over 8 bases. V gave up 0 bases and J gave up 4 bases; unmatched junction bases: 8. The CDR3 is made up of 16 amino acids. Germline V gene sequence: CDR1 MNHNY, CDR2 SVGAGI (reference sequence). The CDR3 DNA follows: TGTGCCAGCAGTTACTCGATAAGTCGGGAGGGGTACGAGCAGTACTTC. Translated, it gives CASSYSISREGYEQYF.

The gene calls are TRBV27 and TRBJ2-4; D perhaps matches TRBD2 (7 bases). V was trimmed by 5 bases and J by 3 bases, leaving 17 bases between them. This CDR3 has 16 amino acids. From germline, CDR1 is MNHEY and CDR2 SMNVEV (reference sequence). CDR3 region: CASSRGAEDLKNIQYF. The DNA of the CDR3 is TGTGCCAGCAGTCGGGGGGCGGAGGACCTCAAAAACATTCAGTACTTC.

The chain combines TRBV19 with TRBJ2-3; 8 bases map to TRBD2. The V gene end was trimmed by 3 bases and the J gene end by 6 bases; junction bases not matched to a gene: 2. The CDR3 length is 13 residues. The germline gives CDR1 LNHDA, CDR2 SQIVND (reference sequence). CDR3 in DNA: TGTGCCAGTAGTATGGTAGCGGGGGATACGCAGTATTTT. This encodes CASSMVAGDTQYF.

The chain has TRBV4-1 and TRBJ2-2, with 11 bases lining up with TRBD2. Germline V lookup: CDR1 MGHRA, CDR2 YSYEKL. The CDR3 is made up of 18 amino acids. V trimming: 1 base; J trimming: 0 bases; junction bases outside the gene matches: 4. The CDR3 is CASSQGLAGITNTGELFF. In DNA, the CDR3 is TGCGCCAGCAGCCAAGGACTAGCGGGGATTACGAACACCGGGGAGCTGTTTTTT.

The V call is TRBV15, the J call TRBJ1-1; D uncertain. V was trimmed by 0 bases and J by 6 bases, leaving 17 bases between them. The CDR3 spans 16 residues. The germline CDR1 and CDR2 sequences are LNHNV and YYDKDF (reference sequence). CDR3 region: CATSRDTGSLKAEAFF. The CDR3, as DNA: TGTGCCACCAGCAGAGATACGGGATCTCTAAAGGCTGAAGCTTTCTTT.

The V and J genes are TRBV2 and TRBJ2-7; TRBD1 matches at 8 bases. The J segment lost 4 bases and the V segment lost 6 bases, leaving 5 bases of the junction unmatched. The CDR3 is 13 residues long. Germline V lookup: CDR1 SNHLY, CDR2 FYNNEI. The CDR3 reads CASSLDRVYEQYF. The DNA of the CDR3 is TGTGCCAGCAGCTTGGACAGGGTTTACGAGCAGTACTTC.

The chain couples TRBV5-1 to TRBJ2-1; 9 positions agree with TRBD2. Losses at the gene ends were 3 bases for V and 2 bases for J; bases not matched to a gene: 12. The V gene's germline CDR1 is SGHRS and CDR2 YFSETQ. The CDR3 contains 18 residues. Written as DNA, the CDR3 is TGCGCCAGCAGCTCATGGATTTTAGCGGGAGCGGCCTACAATGAGCAGTTCTTC. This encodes CASSSWILAGAAYNEQFF. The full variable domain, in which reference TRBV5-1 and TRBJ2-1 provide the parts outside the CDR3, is KAGVTQTPRYLIKTRGQQVTLSCSPISGHRSVSWYQQTPGQGLQFLFEYFSETQRNKGNFPGRFSGRQFSNSRSEMNVSTLELGDSALYLCASSSWILAGAAYNEQFFGPGTRLTVL.

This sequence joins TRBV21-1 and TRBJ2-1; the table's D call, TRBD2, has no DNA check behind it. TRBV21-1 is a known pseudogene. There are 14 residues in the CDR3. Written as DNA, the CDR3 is TGTGCCAGCAAAAGCGGGAGATTCAACAATGAGCAGTTCTTC. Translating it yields CASKSGRFNNEQFF.

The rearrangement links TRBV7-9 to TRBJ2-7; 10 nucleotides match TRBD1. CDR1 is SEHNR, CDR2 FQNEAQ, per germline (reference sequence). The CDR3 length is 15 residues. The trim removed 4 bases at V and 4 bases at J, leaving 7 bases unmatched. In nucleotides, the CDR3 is TGTGCCAGCAGCTGGACAGGGGGAGCAGGGTACGAGCAGTACTTC. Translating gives CASSWTGGAGYEQYF.

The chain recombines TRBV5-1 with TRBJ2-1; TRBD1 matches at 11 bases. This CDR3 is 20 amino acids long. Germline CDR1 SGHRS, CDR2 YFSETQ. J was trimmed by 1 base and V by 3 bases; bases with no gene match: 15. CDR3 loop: CASSWGRTGGLIASYNEQFF. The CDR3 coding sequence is TGCGCCAGCAGCTGGGGCAGGACAGGGGGCTTAATCGCGTCCTACAATGAGCAGTTCTTC.

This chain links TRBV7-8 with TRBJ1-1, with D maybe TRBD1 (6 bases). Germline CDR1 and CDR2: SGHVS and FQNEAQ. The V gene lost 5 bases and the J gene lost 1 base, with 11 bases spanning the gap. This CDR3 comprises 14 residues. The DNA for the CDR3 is TGTGCCAGCAGCCTCCTGGACAGGAACACTGAAGCTTTCTTT. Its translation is CASSLLDRNTEAFF. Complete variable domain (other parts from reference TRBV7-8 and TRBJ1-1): GAGVSQSPRYKVAKRGQDVALRCDPISGHVSLFWYQQALGQGPEFLTYFQNEAQLDKSGLPSDRFFAERPEGSVSTLKIQRTQQEDSAVYLCASSLLDRNTEAFFGQGTRLTVV.

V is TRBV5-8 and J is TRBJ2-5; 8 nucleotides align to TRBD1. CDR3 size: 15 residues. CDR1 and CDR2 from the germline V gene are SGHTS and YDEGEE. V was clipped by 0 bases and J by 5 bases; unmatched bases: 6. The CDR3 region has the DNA TGTGCCAGCAGCTTGGCTAACCGGGACAGGGAGACCCAGTACTTC. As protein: CASSLANRDRETQYF.

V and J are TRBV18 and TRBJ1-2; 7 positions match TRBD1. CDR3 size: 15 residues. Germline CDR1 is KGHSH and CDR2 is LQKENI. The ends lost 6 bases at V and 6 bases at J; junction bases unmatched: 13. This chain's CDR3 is CASSPSSGTEDGYTF. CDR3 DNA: TGTGCCAGCTCGCCAAGCTCCGGGACAGAGGATGGCTACACCTTC. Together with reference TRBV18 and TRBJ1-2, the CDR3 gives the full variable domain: NAGVMQNPRHLVRRRGQEARLRCSPMKGHSHVYWYRQLPEEGLKFMVYLQKENIIDESGMPKERFSAEFPKEGPSILRIQQVVRGDSAAYFCASSPSSGTEDGYTFGSGTRLTVV.

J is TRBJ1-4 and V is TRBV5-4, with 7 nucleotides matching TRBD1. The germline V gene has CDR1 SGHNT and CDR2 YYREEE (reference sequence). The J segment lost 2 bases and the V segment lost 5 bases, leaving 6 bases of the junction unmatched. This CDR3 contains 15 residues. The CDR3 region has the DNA TGTGCCAGCAGAGCCAGGGGGTCCACTAATGAAAAACTGTTTTTT. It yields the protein CASRARGSTNEKLFF.

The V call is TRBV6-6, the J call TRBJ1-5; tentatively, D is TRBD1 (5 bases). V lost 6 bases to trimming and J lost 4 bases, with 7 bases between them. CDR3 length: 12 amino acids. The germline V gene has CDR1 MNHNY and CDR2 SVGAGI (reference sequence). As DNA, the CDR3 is TGTGCCAGCAGGACAGAGAATCAGCCCCAGCATTTT. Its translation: CASRTENQPQHF.

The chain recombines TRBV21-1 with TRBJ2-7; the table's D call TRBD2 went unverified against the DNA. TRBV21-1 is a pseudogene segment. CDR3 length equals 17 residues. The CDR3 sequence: CASSKTLKSGGTYEQYF. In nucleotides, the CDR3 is TGTGCCAGCAGCAAAACCCTAAAAAGCGGCGGCACCTACGAGCAGTACTTC.

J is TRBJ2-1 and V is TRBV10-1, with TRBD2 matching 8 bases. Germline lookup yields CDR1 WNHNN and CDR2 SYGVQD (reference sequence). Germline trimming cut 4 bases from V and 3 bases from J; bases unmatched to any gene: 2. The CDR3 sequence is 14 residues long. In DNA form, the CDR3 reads TGCGCCAGCAGTGCAACTAGCGGCTACAATGAGCAGTTCTTC. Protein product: CASSATSGYNEQFF.

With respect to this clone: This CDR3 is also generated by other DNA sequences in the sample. CDR3 coding DNA: TGTGCCAGCAGTTTCCCGGGCGAGCAGTACTTC. Amino acid sequence: CASSFPGEQYF. This chain uses TRBV28 with TRBJ2-7; D unresolved. Trimming took 3 bases from V and 6 from J, leaving 6 bases between them. Germline V lookup: CDR1 MDHEN, CDR2 SYDVKM. CDR3 length equals 11 residues.

The CDR3 sequence: CASSHILAGPITYEQYF. As DNA, the CDR3 is TGCGCCAGCAGCCATATTCTAGCGGGCCCGATTACCTACGAGCAGTACTTC. The genes are TRBV4-1 and TRBJ2-7, with 8 bases identical to TRBD2. The germline CDR1 and CDR2 sequences are MGHRA and YSYEKL. The CDR3 is made up of 17 amino acids. Germline trimming cut 3 bases from V and 2 bases from J; bases unmatched to any gene: 12.

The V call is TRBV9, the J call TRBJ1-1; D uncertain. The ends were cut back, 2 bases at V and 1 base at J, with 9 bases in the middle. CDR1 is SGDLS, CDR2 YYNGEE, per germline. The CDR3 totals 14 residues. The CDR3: CASSVGGRNTEAFF. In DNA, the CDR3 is TGTGCCAGCAGCGTTGGAGGCAGGAACACTGAAGCTTTCTTT.

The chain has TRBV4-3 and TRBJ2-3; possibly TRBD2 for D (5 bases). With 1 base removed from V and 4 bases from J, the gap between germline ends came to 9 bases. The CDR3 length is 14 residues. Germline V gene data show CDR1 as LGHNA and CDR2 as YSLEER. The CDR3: CASSQVLGADTQYF. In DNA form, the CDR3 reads TGCGCCAGCAGCCAAGTTCTCGGGGCAGATACGCAGTATTTT.

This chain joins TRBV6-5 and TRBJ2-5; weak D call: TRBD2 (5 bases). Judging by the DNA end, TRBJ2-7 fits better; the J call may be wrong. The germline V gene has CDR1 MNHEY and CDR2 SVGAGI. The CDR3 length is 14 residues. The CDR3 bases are TGTGCCAGCAGTTACGCCCTACGGGACTACGAGCAGTACTTC. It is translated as CASSYALRDYEQYF.

CDR3 coding DNA: TGTGCCAGCAGCGGACCGGGACTAGCGGGAGTTGCAGATACGCAGTATTTT. Encoded protein: CASSGPGLAGVADTQYF. The V call is TRBV11-2, the J call TRBJ2-3, with 14 bases aligning to TRBD2. The V gene's germline CDR1 is SGHAT and CDR2 FQNNGV. The CDR3 has 17 residues. Losses at the gene ends were 5 bases for V and 4 bases for J; bases not matched to a gene: 8.

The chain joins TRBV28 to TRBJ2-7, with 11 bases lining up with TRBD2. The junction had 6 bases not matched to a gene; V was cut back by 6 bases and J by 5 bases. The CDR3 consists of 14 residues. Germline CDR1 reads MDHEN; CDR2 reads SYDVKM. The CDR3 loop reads CASSETGLADEQYF. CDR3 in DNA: TGTGCCAGCAGCGAAACGGGACTAGCGGACGAGCAGTACTTC. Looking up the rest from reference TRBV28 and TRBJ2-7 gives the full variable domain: DVKVTQSSRYLVKRTGEKVFLECVQDMDHENMFWYRQDPGLGLRLIYFSYDVKMKEKGDIPEGYSVSREKKERFSLILESASTNQTSMYLCASSETGLADEQYFGPGTRLTVT.

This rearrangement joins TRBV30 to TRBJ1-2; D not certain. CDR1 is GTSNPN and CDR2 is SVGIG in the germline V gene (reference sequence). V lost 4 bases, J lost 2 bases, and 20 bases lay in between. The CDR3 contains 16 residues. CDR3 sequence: CAWISLPPETNYGYTF. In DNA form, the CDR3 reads TGTGCCTGGATTTCCTTACCGCCAGAGACAAACTATGGCTACACCTTC.

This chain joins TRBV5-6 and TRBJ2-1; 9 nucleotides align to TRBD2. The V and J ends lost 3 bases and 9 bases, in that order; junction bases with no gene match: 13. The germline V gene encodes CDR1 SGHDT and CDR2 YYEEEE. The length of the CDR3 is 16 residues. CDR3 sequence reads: CASSSTGGGRAGEQFF. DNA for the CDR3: TGTGCCAGCAGCTCTACCGGGGGCGGGAGGGCCGGTGAGCAGTTCTTC.

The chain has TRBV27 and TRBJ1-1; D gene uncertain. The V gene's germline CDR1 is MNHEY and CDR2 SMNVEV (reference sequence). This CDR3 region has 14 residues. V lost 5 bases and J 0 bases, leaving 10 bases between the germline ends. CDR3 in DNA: TGTGCCAGCAGTCCGTCGGAGCTGAACACTGAAGCTTTCTTT. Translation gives CASSPSELNTEAFF.

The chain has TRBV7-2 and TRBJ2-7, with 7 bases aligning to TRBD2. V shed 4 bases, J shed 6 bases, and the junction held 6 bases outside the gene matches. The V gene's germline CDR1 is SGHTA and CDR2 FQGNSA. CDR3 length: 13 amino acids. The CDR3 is CASSWAWEGEQYF. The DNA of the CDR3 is TGTGCCAGCAGCTGGGCGTGGGAGGGCGAGCAGTACTTC.

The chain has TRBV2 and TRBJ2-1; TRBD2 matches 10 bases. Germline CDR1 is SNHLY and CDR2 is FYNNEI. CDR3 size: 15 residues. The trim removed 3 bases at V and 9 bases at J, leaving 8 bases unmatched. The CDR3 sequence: CASSEELAGLVEQFF. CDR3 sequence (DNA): TGTGCCAGCAGTGAGGAACTAGCGGGACTCGTTGAGCAGTTCTTC.

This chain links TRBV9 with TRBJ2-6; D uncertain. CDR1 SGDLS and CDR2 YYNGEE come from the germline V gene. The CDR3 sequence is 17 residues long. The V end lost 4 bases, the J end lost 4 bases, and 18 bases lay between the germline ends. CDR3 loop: CASSPDWSLKGANVLTF. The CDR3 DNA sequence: TGTGCCAGCAGCCCAGACTGGTCGCTCAAGGGGGCCAACGTCCTGACTTTC.